The 26 T cell receptor beta chains given below trace back to one sample, sequenced in a study of T-cell memory formation after mild COVID-19. TCRdb fed the 5' RACE reads into MiXCR, producing one record per CDR3 protein. The data contain about 560,000 distinct CDR3 sequences, 20% to 25% of them singletons. Sequenced: PBMCs or a T cell subset sorted from them (not recorded which). These receptors came from an adult woman who had mild COVID-19 (a few samples of this study predate the infection). Cell type and time point are not known.

The chain joins TRBV6-5 to TRBJ2-5; 14 bases map to TRBD2. This CDR3 comprises 17 residues. Germline lookup yields CDR1 MNHEY and CDR2 SVGAGI. The V segment lost 8 bases and the J segment 2 bases; nucleotides outside the gene matches: 10. CDR3: CASALGLAGGIQETQYF. In DNA, the CDR3 is TGTGCCAGCGCACTTGGACTAGCGGGAGGAATACAAGAGACCCAGTACTTC.

The V and J genes are TRBV7-2 and TRBJ2-7; 16 nucleotides line up with TRBD2. The CDR3 totals 17 residues. With V trimmed by 1 base and J by 4 bases, 4 bases remained unmatched. The germline gives CDR1 SGHTA, CDR2 FQGNSA. The CDR3 DNA is TGTGCCAGCAGCTTAGAGGGACTAGCGGGGGGGTTATACGAGCAGTACTTC. As protein: CASSLEGLAGGLYEQYF.

The CDR3 bases are TGTGCCAGCTCACACCAACTCCGGGACAGACTCTATGGCTACACCTTC. Translating gives CASSHQLRDRLYGYTF. The J gene is TRBJ1-2, the V gene TRBV18; 7 positions agree with TRBD1. Unmatched junction bases numbered 12, after V lost 4 bases and J lost 4 bases. The germline gives CDR1 KGHSH, CDR2 LQKENI. This CDR3 is built from 16 residues.

This chain uses TRBV6-1 with TRBJ2-1; 9 bases align to TRBD2. Trimming removed 8 bases from V and 1 base from J; junction bases left unmatched: 12. Looked up from germline, CDR1 is MNHNS and CDR2 is SASEGT. This CDR3 spans 17 amino acids. The CDR3 spells CASGWTAGLASYNEQFF. The DNA of the CDR3 is TGTGCCAGCGGTTGGACAGCGGGACTAGCTTCCTACAATGAGCAGTTCTTC.

This clonotype was counted between two and nine times. The genes are TRBV12-3 or TRBV12-4 and TRBJ2-7, with a possible D match to TRBD1 (5 bases). V was shortened by 3 bases and J by 6 bases, with 6 bases between the two germline ends. The CDR3 length is 11 residues. The CDR3 DNA follows: TGTGCCAGCAGTTTCAGGGCCGAGCAGTACTTC. Residues: CASSFRAEQYF.

This chain uses TRBV20-1 with TRBJ2-4; the D gene is possibly TRBD1 (6 bases). CDR1 is DFQATT and CDR2 is SNEGSKA in the germline V gene (reference sequence). The CDR3 has 14 amino acids. Trimming shortened V by 4 bases and J by 3 bases, and 13 bases separated the two germline ends. The CDR3: CSATPPTGKNIQYF. CDR3 DNA sequence: TGCAGTGCTACCCCCCCGACAGGCAAAAACATTCAGTACTTC.

This clonotype was found a few times. The rearrangement joins TRBV5-6 to TRBJ1-2; D possibly corresponds to TRBD1 (6 bases). With 4 bases removed from V and 8 bases from J, the gap between germline ends came to 18 bases. The CDR3 covers 14 residues. Germline values: CDR1 SGHDT, CDR2 YYEEEE. The CDR3 spells CASSQMLGAGGYTF. CDR3 DNA: TGTGCCAGCAGCCAAATGTTGGGGGCTGGCGGCTACACCTTC.

This clonotype has more than one count but fewer than ten. The rearrangement links TRBV5-1 to TRBJ2-3; 8 bases align to TRBD2. V lost 4 bases to trimming and J lost 2 bases; unmatched junction nucleotides: 12. The germline V gene encodes CDR1 SGHRS and CDR2 YFSETQ. This CDR3 is 17 amino acids long. Here the CDR3 DNA reads TGCGCCAGCAGCCTTTCCCCACTAGCGGTGACCACAGATACGCAGTATTTT. It translates to CASSLSPLAVTTDTQYF. The complete variable domain, with remaining parts taken from reference TRBV5-1 and TRBJ2-3, reads KAGVTQTPRYLIKTRGQQVTLSCSPISGHRSVSWYQQTPGQGLQFLFEYFSETQRNKGNFPGRFSGRQFSNSRSEMNVSTLELGDSALYLCASSLSPLAVTTDTQYFGPGTRLTVL.

This clonotype was observed once. The chain has TRBV15 and TRBJ2-1; 9 bases fit TRBD2. The V gene's germline CDR1 is LNHNV and CDR2 YYDKDF (reference sequence). The V and J ends lost 2 bases and 8 bases, in that order; junction bases with no gene match: 7. The CDR3 contains 15 residues. CDR3 residues: CATSRIAGVGDEQFF. The CDR3 bases are TGTGCCACCAGCAGAATAGCGGGAGTGGGCGATGAGCAGTTCTTC. The full variable domain, its missing parts supplied by reference TRBV15 and TRBJ2-1, is DAMVIQNPRYQVTQFGKPVTLSCSQTLNHNVMYWYQQKSSQAPKLLFHYYDKDFNNEADTPDNFQSRRPNTSFCFLDIRSPGLGDTAMYLCATSRIAGVGDEQFFGPGTRLTVL.

The chain has TRBV6-2 or TRBV6-3 and TRBJ1-3; unclear D gene. Trimming took off 6 bases at V and 1 base at J, with 10 bases between the two ends. CDR3 size: 14 residues. Looked up from germline, CDR1 is MNHEY and CDR2 is SVGEGT. CDR3 amino acids: CASRPTASGNTIYF. CDR3 bases: TGTGCCAGCAGACCCACAGCTTCTGGAAACACCATATATTTT.

The rearrangement links TRBV12-3 or TRBV12-4 to TRBJ2-7, with D possibly TRBD2 on 5 matching bases. This CDR3 has 14 residues. The germline V and J ends were trimmed by 3 bases and 5 bases, with 14 bases remaining between them. This chain's CDR3 is CASSLRSGGHEQYF. CDR3 sequence (DNA): TGTGCCAGCAGTTTGCGGTCCGGAGGACACGAGCAGTACTTC.

The genes are TRBV12-3 or TRBV12-4 and TRBJ1-2; 7 nucleotides line up with TRBD1. The V segment lost 4 bases and the J segment 7 bases; nucleotides outside the gene matches: 3. The CDR3 length is 12 residues. In DNA, the CDR3 is TGTGCCAGCAGTTCCTGGACAGGTGGCTACACCTTC. It yields the protein CASSSWTGGYTF.

The V and J genes are TRBV7-3 and TRBJ2-7, with D tentatively TRBD2 (5 bases). The CDR3 totals 13 residues. V dropped 5 bases and J dropped 7 bases, with 15 bases sitting between them. Germline V lookup: CDR1 SGHTA, CDR2 FQGTGA. In DNA, the CDR3 is TGTGCCAGCAGCCCGGACTCCTCGTGGGAGCAGTACTTC. Its translation: CASSPDSSWEQYF.

This clonotype was seen many times. The genes are TRBV29-1 and TRBJ2-5, with TRBD1 as a possible D gene (5 bases). The germline CDR1 and CDR2 sequences are SQVTM and ANQGSEA. The CDR3 contains 12 residues. The V end was cut by 4 bases, the J end by 7 bases, with 13 bases between. The CDR3 nucleotides read TGCAGCGTTGTATCGGACACCGGGACCCAGTACTTC. It is translated as CSVVSDTGTQYF.

This chain connects TRBV12-3 or TRBV12-4 to TRBJ2-3; TRBD2 matches 12 bases. This CDR3 spans 17 amino acids. With 3 bases clipped from V and 1 base from J, the junction kept 5 bases outside the gene matches. For the CDR3, the DNA is TGTGCCAGCAGTTTCGGGTCTAGCGGGAGGGGCACAGATACGCAGTATTTT. Translated: CASSFGSSGRGTDTQYF.

The chain couples TRBV2 to TRBJ2-1; 8 nucleotides agree with TRBD2. Germline V gene lookup returns CDR1 SNHLY and CDR2 FYNNEI. The CDR3 extends over 16 amino acids. V lost 2 bases, J lost 4 bases, and 7 bases stayed unmatched. The CDR3 loop reads CASSEIGLARYNEQFF. CDR3 nucleotides: TGTGCCAGCAGTGAAATCGGACTAGCTCGTTACAATGAGCAGTTCTTC.

In this sample, this clonotype turned up a few times. This chain links TRBV12-3 or TRBV12-4 with TRBJ2-1; D remains unclear. Trimming stripped 7 bases from V and 7 bases from J, with 14 bases between. The CDR3 length is 13 residues. This CDR3 is CASTIKGKNEQFF. CDR3 bases: TGTGCCAGCACAATTAAAGGAAAGAATGAGCAGTTCTTC.

This clonotype was seen a single time. This chain connects TRBV4-2 to TRBJ1-5, with 9 bases fitting TRBD1. With 3 bases clipped from V and 3 bases from J, the junction kept 18 bases outside the gene matches. CDR1 LGHNA and CDR2 YNFKEQ come from the germline V gene. The CDR3 consists of 20 residues. DNA of the CDR3: TGTGCCAGCAGCCACGCTCCGGGACAGGGTCCGTGGAGCGCCAATCAGCCCCAGCATTTT. Its protein product is CASSHAPGQGPWSANQPQHF.

This clonotype occurred many times. The gene calls are TRBV29-1 and TRBJ2-1; D is undetermined. The CDR3 covers 12 residues. Looked up from germline, CDR1 is SQVTM and CDR2 is ANQGSEA. The germline V and J ends were trimmed by 0 bases and 10 bases, with 10 bases remaining between them. The CDR3 sequence: CSVEESGPEQFF. The CDR3 DNA is TGCAGCGTTGAAGAGTCCGGCCCCGAGCAGTTCTTC.

This chain links TRBV20-1 with TRBJ2-7; perhaps TRBD1 as D (6 bases). This CDR3 is 15 amino acids long. CDR1 is DFQATT and CDR2 is SNEGSKA in the germline V gene (reference sequence). V lost 0 bases and J lost 7, with 19 bases in between. CDR3 sequence: CSARDWTDPTSEQYF. Written as DNA, the CDR3 is TGCAGTGCTAGAGATTGGACAGACCCTACGAGTGAGCAGTACTTC.

V is TRBV5-5 and J is TRBJ2-2; possible D gene TRBD2, 6 bases. The V gene lost 0 bases and the J gene lost 8 bases, with 11 bases spanning the gap. Germline V lookup: CDR1 SGHKS, CDR2 YYEKEE (reference sequence). CDR3 length: 14 residues. The chain's CDR3 is CASSLERVSGELFF. CDR3 in DNA: TGTGCCAGCAGCTTGGAGCGGGTGTCGGGGGAGCTGTTTTTT. The full variable domain, with the rest looked up from reference TRBV5-5 and TRBJ2-2, is DAGVTQSPTHLIKTRGQQVTLRCSPISGHKSVSWYQQVLGQGPQFIFQYYEKEERGRGNFPDRFSARQFPNYSSELNVNALLLGDSALYLCASSLERVSGELFFGEGSRLTVL.

The gene calls are TRBV6-6 and TRBJ2-7; the D gene could be TRBD1 or TRBD2 (6 bases each). Germline values: CDR1 MNHNY, CDR2 SVGAGI (reference sequence). V was trimmed by 2 bases and J by 7 bases, leaving 24 bases between them. CDR3 length equals 17 residues. This CDR3 reads CASSYETRGRYTREQYF. CDR3 nucleotide sequence: TGTGCCAGCAGTTACGAGACTAGGGGGAGATATACGAGGGAGCAGTACTTC.

V and J are TRBV20-1 and TRBJ2-3; the D gene is possibly TRBD1 (6 bases). CDR1 DFQATT and CDR2 SNEGSKA come from the germline V gene (reference sequence). V lost 7 bases to trimming and J lost 0 bases, with 11 bases between them. This CDR3 spans 13 amino acids. The CDR3 loop reads CSVLTGSTDTQYF. CDR3 in DNA: TGCAGTGTTCTGACAGGAAGCACAGATACGCAGTATTTT.

This clonotype was observed a handful of times. The rearrangement links TRBV7-9 to TRBJ2-4; D might be TRBD1 (5 bases). Trimming stripped 1 base from V and 0 bases from J, with 13 bases between. The CDR3 spans 17 residues. Germline-derived CDR1 and CDR2 are SEHNR and FQNEAQ (reference sequence). The CDR3 coding sequence is TGTGCCAGCAGCTTAGGACAGCACCAACTAGCCAAAAACATTCAGTACTTC. It codes for CASSLGQHQLAKNIQYF.

This clonotype was observed many times. The chain employs TRBV6-6 and TRBJ1-5; 8 bases are shared with TRBD1. Losses at the gene ends were 7 bases for V and 1 base for J; bases not matched to a gene: 9. The CDR3 extends over 16 amino acids. Per germline, CDR1 MNHNY and CDR2 SVGAGI (reference sequence). CDR3 protein: CASTVTGEGSNQPQHF. The CDR3 nucleotides are TGTGCCAGCACAGTGACAGGGGAAGGGAGCAATCAGCCCCAGCATTTT.

This clonotype was detected a few times. The gene calls are TRBV29-1 and TRBJ1-2, with D possibly TRBD1 on 5 matching bases. V lost 6 bases and J 7 bases, leaving 18 bases between the germline ends. Germline V gene sequence: CDR1 SQVTM, CDR2 ANQGSEA. The CDR3 sequence is 13 residues long. The CDR3 spells CSVGRINKVGYTF. CDR3 DNA: TGCAGCGTGGGACGCATAAATAAGGTTGGCTACACCTTC.